Here is one T cell receptor beta chain with its context. This specimen belongs to a study of human T cells and chemical hapten exposure. Time point noted: patch test 2, 6 weeks after DPC sensitization. As for treatment: therapeutic diphenylcyclopropenone sensitization with weekly scalp DPC. CDR3 size: 14 residues. The V and J ends lost 2 bases and 6 bases, in that order; junction bases with no gene match: 5. CDR1 SEHNR and CDR2 FQNEAQ come from the germline V gene (reference sequence). TCRdb reanalysed the RACE reads using MiXCR and keeps one entry per CDR3 protein. The sample carries 89,000 or so distinct CDR3 sequences, 5% to 8.5% recorded once.

Source: whole blood, taken in connection with sensitization to the hapten diphenylcyclopropenone (DPC). The chain recombines TRBV7-9 with TRBJ1-1; TRBD1 matches at 8 bases. The origin of this receptor is a woman younger than 45 with alopecia areata. Some clones in this sample may be carry-over from other donors' samples. The CDR3 DNA sequence: TGTGCCAGCAGCTTAACAGGGGGACTATCTGAAGCTTTCTTT. Its translation: CASSLTGGLSEAFF.